These 13 T cell receptor beta chains originate from one sample sequenced in a study of beta chain features in type 1 diabetes. Reverse transcription of all isolated RNA meant that expressed TCRB transcripts were sequenced. Generated by immunoSEQ multiplex PCR, the TCRdb table keeps only in-frame clones and is missing some. The sample holds some 400,000 clones, about 15% seen once. What was sequenced was naive CD4+ T cells from blood. These receptors came from a woman under 30 in good health.

This clone has more than one count but fewer than ten. This chain joins TRBV25-1 and TRBJ1-1; a possible D gene is TRBD1 (5 bases). The CDR3 consists of 14 residues. Trimming cost V 5 bases and J 5 bases, with 15 bases left between them. CDR1 and CDR2 (germline): MGHDK, SYGVNS. In nucleotides, the CDR3 is TGTGCCAGCAGTCCACCTCGGGGGGGGACTGAAGCTTTCTTT. It is translated as CASSPPRGGTEAFF. The full variable domain, rest sourced from reference TRBV25-1 and TRBJ1-1, is EADIYQTPRYLVIGTGKKITLECSQTMGHDKMYWYQQDPGMELHLIHYSYGVNSTEKGDLSSESTVSRIRTEHFPLTLESARPSHTSQYLCASSPPRGGTEAFFGQGTRLTVV.

The chain employs TRBV19 and TRBJ1-2; unclear D gene. Germline CDR1 and CDR2: LNHDA and SQIVND (reference sequence). The CDR3 length is 13 residues. V shed 3 bases and J shed 7 bases, with 12 bases lying between them. The chain's CDR3 is CASSMIALSGYTF. CDR3 DNA: TGTGCCAGTAGTATGATCGCTCTTAGTGGCTACACCTTC.

The J gene is TRBJ2-2, the V gene TRBV30, with TRBD1 matching 7 bases. The CDR3 runs to 14 residues. Germline V CDR1 and CDR2: GTSNPN, SVGIG (reference sequence). With V trimmed by 3 bases and J by 1 base, 2 bases remained unmatched. The CDR3 bases are TGTGCCTGGAGGGGACAGCTGAACACCGGGGAGCTGTTTTTT. Translating gives CAWRGQLNTGELFF.

On this clone itself: Additional DNA sequences in this sample encode the identical CDR3. This chain links TRBV5-1 with TRBJ2-7; TRBD1 might be the D (6 bases). Germline V CDR1 and CDR2: SGHRS, YFSETQ. V lost 0 bases and J lost 4, with 8 bases in between. The CDR3 spans 13 residues. The CDR3 region is CASSLDRVYEQYF. The CDR3 nucleotides read TGCGCCAGCAGCTTGGACAGGGTTTACGAGCAGTACTTC.

In this sample, this clone turned up a few times. The chain employs TRBV9 and TRBJ1-1; unclear D gene. From germline, CDR1 is SGDLS and CDR2 YYNGEE. CDR3 length equals 15 residues. V lost 0 bases and J 2 bases, leaving 11 bases between the germline ends. CDR3 in amino acids: CASSVAGRGNTEAFF. For the CDR3, the DNA is TGTGCCAGCAGCGTAGCGGGCCGGGGAAACACTGAAGCTTTCTTT.

V is TRBV27 and J is TRBJ2-7; 11 bases agree with TRBD1. The length of the CDR3 is 14 residues. Germline values: CDR1 MNHEY, CDR2 SMNVEV (reference sequence). Trimming removed 8 bases from V and 2 bases from J; junction bases left unmatched: 5. CDR3 DNA sequence: TGTGCCAGCTCACGGGACAGGGGGACCTACGAGCAGTACTTC. The encoded protein is CASSRDRGTYEQYF.

This chain joins TRBV9 and TRBJ2-1; TRBD2 aligns across 10 bases. CDR3 length equals 17 residues. J was trimmed by 6 bases and V by 3 bases; bases with no gene match: 12. Germline assignment: CDR1 SGDLS and CDR2 YYNGEE. The CDR3: CASSGRGGAGGSNEQFF. The DNA of the CDR3 is TGTGCCAGCAGCGGAAGGGGGGGAGCGGGAGGGTCCAATGAGCAGTTCTTC.

The chain is built from TRBV9 and TRBJ1-5; D remains unclear. V was trimmed by 3 bases and J by 5 bases, leaving 9 bases between them. The length of the CDR3 is 13 residues. Germline V gene lookup returns CDR1 SGDLS and CDR2 YYNGEE. The DNA of the CDR3 is TGTGCCAGCAGCGGTTCCGTTGATCAGCCCCAGCATTTT. It codes for CASSGSVDQPQHF.

This clone was seen a few times. The chain combines TRBV5-1 with TRBJ2-7, with 7 bases lining up with TRBD1. The CDR3 runs 14 residues. CDR1 is SGHRS and CDR2 is YFSETQ in the germline V gene. V trimming: 3 bases; J trimming: 4 bases; junction bases outside the gene matches: 7. In nucleotides, the CDR3 is TGCGCCAGCAGCTCGTCCGACAGGGCTTACGAGCAGTACTTC. Protein: CASSSSDRAYEQYF. Supplemented by reference TRBV5-1 and TRBJ2-7, the full variable domain reads KAGVTQTPRYLIKTRGQQVTLSCSPISGHRSVSWYQQTPGQGLQFLFEYFSETQRNKGNFPGRFSGRQFSNSRSEMNVSTLELGDSALYLCASSSSDRAYEQYFGPGTRLTVT.

The chain is built from TRBV2 and TRBJ2-3; 7 nucleotides agree with TRBD1. The CDR3 is 15 residues long. The germline CDR1 and CDR2 sequences are SNHLY and FYNNEI. V lost 6 bases, J lost 7 bases, and 13 bases stayed unmatched. The CDR3 DNA is TGTGCCAGCAGCCTACAGGGGAGTAGTGCGAATACGCAGTATTTT. This codes for CASSLQGSSANTQYF.

Only a few counts were recorded for this clone. The V and J genes are TRBV6-5 and TRBJ1-2, with TRBD1 as a possible D gene (6 bases). V dropped 4 bases and J dropped 7 bases, with 22 bases sitting between them. The CDR3 consists of 16 residues. The germline V gene has CDR1 MNHEY and CDR2 SVGAGI. CDR3 bases: TGTGCCAGCAGTTCGCCAAACACAGGGCGTCTAAGTGGCTACACCTTC. Amino acids: CASSSPNTGRLSGYTF.

There are a few counts of this clone. The J gene is TRBJ1-5, the V gene TRBV30; 7 bases are shared with TRBD1. The CDR3 covers 13 residues. Germline assignment: CDR1 GTSNPN and CDR2 SVGIG (reference sequence). The V segment lost 3 bases and the J segment 6 bases; nucleotides outside the gene matches: 5. CDR3 sequence: CAWSSGGSQPQHF. As DNA, the CDR3 is TGTGCCTGGAGCTCAGGGGGGAGTCAGCCCCAGCATTTT.

The table lists this clone with a few counts. V is TRBV14 and J is TRBJ1-1, with TRBD1 matching 8 bases. V shed 0 bases and J 0 bases; nucleotides not matched to a gene: 6. Germline V gene lookup returns CDR1 SGHDN and CDR2 FVKESK. This CDR3 contains 17 residues. The CDR3 loop reads CASSQETGALLNTEAFF. DNA for the CDR3: TGTGCCAGCAGCCAAGAGACAGGGGCCCTCTTGAACACTGAAGCTTTCTTT.